What follows are 7 T cell receptor beta chains derived from one specimen sequenced in a study of preoperative IRX-2 immunotherapy in early breast cancer. The assay was immunoSEQ multiplex PCR, and TCRdb's table has in-frame clones only and misses some. The profile covers about 23,000 clones, with around 95% appearing a single time and 15% to 20% taken by the ten largest. Stated treatment: preoperative locoregional IRX-2 cytokine immunotherapy. Sequencing used tumor tissue, obtained after IRX-2 immunotherapy. These receptors were obtained from a human donor with breast cancer.

This clone was seen only a few times. This chain joins TRBV28 and TRBJ2-5; 9 bases are shared with TRBD2. The CDR3 is 15 residues long. CDR1 is MDHEN and CDR2 is SYDVKM in the germline V gene. V was pared by 3 bases and J by 1 base, with 3 bases of the junction left unmatched. The CDR3 protein is CASSLTSGGQETQYF. The CDR3 DNA follows: TGTGCCAGCAGTTTGACTAGCGGAGGCCAAGAGACCCAGTACTTC.

V usage is TRBV28 and J usage is TRBJ2-3; 7 nucleotides match TRBD2. From germline, CDR1 is MDHEN and CDR2 SYDVKM. With 3 bases clipped from V and 5 bases from J, the junction kept 8 bases outside the gene matches. The CDR3 extends over 15 amino acids. CDR3 DNA sequence: TGTGCCAGCAGTTTGGGAGGGGTAAGGTTAGATACGCAGTATTTT. It encodes CASSLGGVRLDTQYF.

This clone came up a few times. The chain uses TRBV4-1 and TRBJ2-2; 11 nucleotides agree with TRBD2. Trimming removed 1 base from V and 3 bases from J; junction bases left unmatched: 4. CDR1 and CDR2 from the germline V gene are MGHRA and YSYEKL. The CDR3 has 17 amino acids. CDR3 DNA sequence: TGCGCCAGCAGCCAAGTAGGGACTAGCGGTTACACCGGGGAGCTGTTTTTT. This codes for CASSQVGTSGYTGELFF.

J is TRBJ2-7 and V is TRBV7-2; D is undetermined. This CDR3 region has 13 residues. V was cut by 2 bases and J by 3 bases, with 8 bases left in between. Germline values: CDR1 SGHTA, CDR2 FQGNSA. CDR3 residues: CASSLSDLYEQYF. For the CDR3, the DNA is TGTGCCAGCAGCTTATCGGACCTCTACGAGCAGTACTTC.

V is TRBV6-1 and J is TRBJ2-3; 10 bases match TRBD2. V lost 11 bases to trimming and J lost 5 bases; unmatched junction nucleotides: 10. This CDR3 region has 14 residues. Germline V CDR1 and CDR2: MNHNS, SASEGT. CDR3 region: CAHSGPSGRDTQYF. DNA for the CDR3: TGTGCCCATTCCGGGCCTAGCGGGAGAGATACGCAGTATTTT.

This chain uses TRBV29-1 with TRBJ2-1, with 8 bases identical to TRBD2. This CDR3 has 13 amino acids. The germline V gene encodes CDR1 SQVTM and CDR2 ANQGSEA. V dropped 3 bases and J dropped 9; count of bases not matched to a gene: 7. CDR3 nucleotides: TGCAGCGTTGATGAGCGGGAGCCGGGTGAGCAGTTCTTC. Residues: CSVDEREPGEQFF.

CDR3 loop: CSVEGEAGLYEQYF. The DNA for the CDR3 is TGCAGCGTTGAAGGCGAGGCAGGGCTCTACGAGCAGTACTTC. The V gene is TRBV29-1, the J gene TRBJ2-7; D perhaps matches TRBD1 (5 bases). Germline CDR1 SQVTM, CDR2 ANQGSEA. The CDR3 sequence is 14 residues long. Between the trimmed V and J ends, which lost 1 base and 3 bases, there was a span of 13 bases.